This TCR beta chain was obtained from a study of blood T cell repertoires in COVID-19. Turning to the study itself: Samples came from the United States, Italy and Spain, spanning acute and convalescent COVID-19. T cells, B-cell-depleted T cells, or PBMCs supplied cDNA or gDNA.

V was pared by 3 bases and J by 7 bases, with 4 bases of the junction left unmatched. Germline CDR1 and CDR2: SGHKS and YYEKEE (reference sequence). CDR3 length: 15 residues. Under the authors' procedure: How many nucleated cells were present was estimated from reference gene primer amplification. Here immunoSEQ multiplex PCR was the method, and the copy in TCRdb shows in-frame clones only, minus some. V, J and clone size reflect that table, while D and trimming were determined from the DNA. Among a few hundred thousand clones listed, about 89% were seen once. What was sequenced was peripheral blood. This clonotype was obtained from a woman aged 50 to 65 with acute or convalescent COVID-19. The V call is TRBV5-5, the J call TRBJ2-7, with 16 positions matching TRBD2. CDR3 sequence: CASSSPGLAGGEQYF. CDR3 bases: TGTGCCAGCAGCTCCCCGGGACTAGCGGGAGGGGAGCAGTACTTC.